One T cell receptor (beta chain) is described in this entry. The data were obtained in a study of cytomegalovirus exposure and HLA in healthy donors. Study-level background: It was reported in a later analysis that the same platform had been used for the 90 to 150 validation repertoires as for the 550 to 700 first-cohort repertoires.

Assay: immunoSEQ multiplex PCR; the TCRdb copy retains only in-frame clones and omits some. Counted here are 150,000 to 200,000 clones, roughly 88% occurring once; the ten biggest clones make up under 15%. CDR1 and CDR2 (germline): GTSNPN, SVGIG (reference sequence). This CDR3 region has 14 residues. V shed 2 bases and J 4 bases; nucleotides not matched to a gene: 1. The sequence was obtained from a woman younger than 45 in good health and CMV-seropositive. The sequenced material came from PBMCs. The chain couples TRBV30 to TRBJ2-2, with 10 bases fitting TRBD2. CDR3 in amino acids: CAWSIAGGTGELFF. The CDR3 nucleotides read TGTGCCTGGAGTATAGCGGGAGGCACCGGGGAGCTGTTTTTT.